This T cell receptor (beta chain) emerged from a study of blood T cell repertoires in COVID-19 (dated by TCRdb to about 2020). A note on the overall study: The collaborator samples originated in the United States, Italy and Spain and spanned the acute and convalescent phases of COVID-19. The repertoires were released in a freely available public database intended as a resource for research on the immune response to SARS-CoV-2. The material from the prospective study consisted of cDNA or gDNA derived from T cells, B-cell-depleted T cells, or PBMCs. Deeply sampled blood TCRbeta repertoires from subjects exposed to, actively infected with, or recovered from COVID-19 were included in the dataset. The samples were drawn from two sources: the first 160 participants of the ongoing ImmuneRACE study, and over 1,000 subjects contributed by 6 global collaborators. Nearly every sample came with metadata listing a de-identified subject ID, COVID-19 status, age in years and sex. Where HLA class I and class II types were available, the types were taken from metadata supplied by the sample provider, not from assay-based typing. Points the paper makes about the study in general: The quantity of clinical and demographic metadata differed by source and by participant and was supplied without curation.

As to this clone: It has no known antigen specificity. No base quality information exists; no much larger clone differs at one position.

V lost 11 bases and J lost 5 bases; the stretch between them is 15 bases long. Per the germline V gene, MDHEN is the CDR1 and SYDVKM is the CDR2. Inclusive of the bounding cysteine and phenylalanine, the CDR3 is 12 residues long. Only the CDR3 part of the read is kept: 36 bases, read in frame from the first base. Whole blood was collected in K2EDTA tubes by collaborating institutions according to the institutions' own protocols. For TCRbeta analysis, collaborators shipped samples as frozen whole blood, isolated PBMCs, or DNA extracted from either of those sample types. TCRbeta CDR3 regions were amplified from genomic DNA using the immunoSEQ Assay, a bias-controlled multiplex PCR. The published analysis was carried out like this. The number of nucleated cells in each sample was estimated by amplification of reference gene primers within the assay. To quantify the absolute abundance of each unique TCRbeta CDR3 rearrangement, sequence reads were collapsed and filtered. For each sample, productive Simpson clonality was calculated as the square root of Simpson's diversity index across productive rearrangements. The table comes from immuneACCESS by way of TCRdb, which keeps in-frame sequences with V and J called. Part of the clones is missing from these tables; in studies checked, under half for an unresolved V gene and the rest for unknown reasons. V and J calls and clone size are those listed in that table; D and trimming were worked out from the DNA. This sample lists 70,000 to 95,000 clones; 88% were detected once. The ten largest make up less than 6% of the sample.

This clonotype originated in a woman older than 75 with active COVID-19. The sample consisted of peripheral blood. The sequence links TRBV28 to TRBJ2-5; D gene: possibly TRBD1, on 5 matching bases. The bases read TGTGCCTCGAATGGGGCATACGAGACCCAGTACTTC. Its protein reads: CASNGAYETQYF.